The TCR beta chain under discussion was sequenced for a study of T-cell reconstitution after alpha-beta-depleted transplantation in children. With V trimmed by 5 bases and J by 4 bases, 10 bases remained unmatched. The germline V gene encodes CDR1 SGHVS and CDR2 FQNEAQ. This CDR3 region has 16 residues. The authors prepared the TCRbeta library with unique molecular identifiers. TCRdb passed the PCR reads through MiXCR, listing each CDR3 protein once. The sample yields 200,000 to 300,000 distinct CDR3 sequences, around 11% seen once. This clonotype was recorded at least ten times. The sample was PBMCs from the stem cell graft donor, taken from the stem cell graft. The chain uses TRBV7-8 and TRBJ1-1, with TRBD1 matching over 10 bases. The receptor's source is a human donor who donated a stem cell graft to a child with acute lymphoblastic leukemia. The CDR3 spells CASSRPRDRGSTEAFF. CDR3 DNA: TGTGCCAGCAGCCGACCCCGGGACAGGGGATCCACTGAAGCTTTCTTT.